Each of the 5 T cell receptor beta chains below was sequenced from the same sample in a study of cytomegalovirus exposure and HLA in healthy donors. Produced via immunoSEQ multiplex PCR; TCRdb's table is partial and in-frame only. Among 150,000 to 250,000 clones listed, roughly 84% were seen once. Sequenced sample: PBMCs. The source of these receptors is a woman aged 30 to 39 in good health and CMV-seropositive.

The chain recombines TRBV5-1 with TRBJ2-1; 7 nucleotides agree with TRBD2. Germline V gene lookup returns CDR1 SGHRS and CDR2 YFSETQ. The CDR3 loop spans 13 amino acids. V shed 1 base, J shed 9 bases, and the junction held 4 bases outside the gene matches. The CDR3 loop reads CASSLSGEFEQFF. CDR3 nucleotide sequence: TGCGCCAGCAGCTTGAGCGGGGAGTTTGAGCAGTTCTTC.

A remark on this clone: Germline and junction disagree at one end, which may indicate a read error. The gene calls are TRBV5-1 and TRBJ2-7; 7 nucleotides align to TRBD1. The length of the CDR3 is 16 residues. Germline V lookup: CDR1 SGHRS, CDR2 YFSETQ. This CDR3 reads CASRLGTRDSDYEQYF. CDR3 coding DNA: TGCGCCAGCCGCTTGGGAACCCGGGACAGTGACTACGAGCAGTACTTC.

The chain employs TRBV9 and TRBJ2-2, with 9 bases lining up with TRBD1. The CDR3 extends over 16 amino acids. CDR1 is SGDLS, CDR2 YYNGEE, per germline. Unmatched junction bases numbered 4, after V lost 4 bases and J lost 0 bases. The DNA for the CDR3 is TGTGCCAGCAGCCGAGGACAGGGGACGAACACCGGGGAGCTGTTTTTT. Its translation is CASSRGQGTNTGELFF.

The CDR3 reads CASSLSYPGTGYTIYF. In nucleotides, the CDR3 is TGTGCCAGCAGTTTATCATATCCCGGGACAGGATACACCATATATTTT. The chain has TRBV27 and TRBJ1-3; 8 positions match TRBD1. V was pared by 0 bases and J by 8 bases, with 9 bases of the junction left unmatched. The CDR3 length is 16 residues. Germline CDR1 MNHEY, CDR2 SMNVEV (reference sequence).

The rearrangement links TRBV7-2 to TRBJ2-5; D possibly corresponds to TRBD2 (6 bases). V lost 5 bases and J 5 bases, leaving 18 bases between the germline ends. The CDR3 is made up of 15 amino acids. Germline V gives CDR1 SGHTA, CDR2 FQGNSA. The CDR3 is CASSPQVAGMETQYF. The CDR3 nucleotides read TGTGCCAGCAGCCCCCAGGTGGCGGGAATGGAGACCCAGTACTTC. The variable domain in full, completed from reference TRBV7-2 and TRBJ2-5, reads GAGVSQSPSNKVTEKGKDVELRCDPISGHTALYWYRQSLGQGLEFLIYFQGNSAPDKSGLPSDRFSAERTGGSVSTLTIQRTQQEDSAVYLCASSPQVAGMETQYFGPGTRLLVL.